A selection of T cell receptor beta chains follows, all from one sample in a study of blood T cell repertoires in COVID-19. TCRdb's table, derived via immunoSEQ multiplex PCR, lists solely in-frame clones and lacks some. The table records about 270,000 clones, around 81% of them present only once. Specimen: peripheral blood. These receptors were obtained from a woman aged 60-75 years with active or convalescent COVID-19. Each CDR3 is given with its conserved first and last residue. A D gene is named only where the DNA matches it firmly. Only some rows state a clone size, as once, few, many or a class for expanded clones.

D,J,V,size,DNA,CDR3
NA,TRBJ2-2,TRBV5-1,NA,TGCGCCAGCAGCTTGGGGACCGGGGGGAACACCGGGGAGCTGTTTTTT,CASSLGTGGNTGELFF
NA,TRBJ2-2,TRBV7-3,NA,TGTGCCAGCAGCCTACGGGGCGGGGTGAACACCGGGGAGCTGTTTTTT,CASSLRGGVNTGELFF
TRBD2,TRBJ2-3,TRBV29-1,NA,TGCAGCGTTGATAAGGGGAGGGTCACAGATACGCAGTATTTT,CSVDKGRVTDTQYF
TRBD1,TRBJ1-1,TRBV5-1,NA,TGCGCCAGCAGCTATACAGGGGGCACACGGAACACTGAAGCTTTCTTT,CASSYTGGTRNTEAFF
TRBD1,TRBJ1-2,TRBV11-1,NA,TGTGCCAGCCAAGCCGCAGGACAGGGGGCAAGAGGCTACACCTTC,CASQAAGQGARGYTF
TRBD1,TRBJ1-3,TRBV7-9,few,TGTGCCAGCAGCAACCATAAGACAGGGGTTGGAAACACCATATATTTT,CASSNHKTGVGNTIYF
NA,TRBJ2-7,TRBV12-3/TRBV12-4,few,TGTGCCAGCACTGCTGCAGGGGGGCTCGAGCAGTACTTC,CASTAAGGLEQYF
TRBD1,TRBJ2-6,TRBV7-3,NA,TGTGCCAGCAGCTATCCGACAGGGTTCACTGGGGCCAACGTCCTGACTTTC,CASSYPTGFTGANVLTF
NA,TRBJ2-1,TRBV3-1/TRBV3-2,NA,TGTGCCAGCAGCCAGGGACATCCCTCCTACAATGAGCAGTTCTTC,CASSQGHPSYNEQFF
TRBD2,TRBJ2-7,TRBV11-2,NA,TGTGCCAGCAGCTTAGGACTAGCGGAGAGGTACGAGCAGTACTTC,CASSLGLAERYEQYF
NA,TRBJ2-7,TRBV5-3,NA,TGTGCCAGAAGCTTGCCCCTCGACAGGTCCTACGAGCAGTACTTC,CARSLPLDRSYEQYF
TRBD2,TRBJ2-1,TRBV19,NA,TGTGCCAGCGTAGCGGGTCCCTACAATGAGCAGTTCTTC,CASVAGPYNEQFF
NA,TRBJ2-5,TRBV7-2,NA,TGTGCCAGCAGCTCCTTGGCCCAAGAGACCCAGTACTTC,CASSSLAQETQYF
TRBD2,TRBJ2-7,TRBV10-3,NA,TGTGCCATCCCTGAGCGGGGGCCACGTTATGAGCAGTACTTC,CAIPERGPRYEQYF
NA,TRBJ1-4,TRBV25-1,NA,TGTGCCAGCCGTCAGGACAGTTTTAATGAAAAACTGTTTTTT,CASRQDSFNEKLFF
NA,TRBJ1-5,TRBV7-8,NA,TGTGCCAGCAGCCCCGAGTTGGGGCATCAGCCCCAGCATTTT,CASSPELGHQPQHF
TRBD2,TRBJ2-5,TRBV3-1/TRBV3-2,NA,TGTGCCAGCAGCCCCCTTGGGGCGGGGGGTCAAGAGACCCAGTACTTC,CASSPLGAGGQETQYF
NA,TRBJ2-1,TRBV7-3,NA,TGTGCCAGCAGCTTTAGACTGGCCTCCTACAATGAGCAGTTCTTC,CASSFRLASYNEQFF
NA,TRBJ1-1,TRBV5-1,NA,TGCGCCAGCAGCTTGGGCGCAGGGGAGAACACTGAAGCTTTCTTT,CASSLGAGENTEAFF
NA,TRBJ1-6,TRBV7-9,NA,TGTGCCAGCGAGGGTGTCAGTTCACCCCTCCACTTT,CASEGVSSPLHF
TRBD2,TRBJ2-3,TRBV10-1,NA,TGCGCCAGCAGTGAACTAGCGGGGGTGGCAGATACGCAGTATTTT,CASSELAGVADTQYF
NA,TRBJ2-3,TRBV15,NA,TGTGCCACCAGCAGAGATGCGGGAAACACGCAGTATTTT,CATSRDAGNTQYF
TRBD2,TRBJ2-3,TRBV7-2,NA,TGTGCCAGCAGCTTCGGGACTAGCGGCACAGATACGCAGTATTTT,CASSFGTSGTDTQYF
NA,TRBJ1-2,TRBV5-6,NA,TGTGCCAGCAGCTTGGGGCAGGGCGTCGGCTACACCTTC,CASSLGQGVGYTF
TRBD2,TRBJ2-5,TRBV7-9,NA,TGTGCCAGCAGCCCCCGGTGGGACGGACTAGCGGGGCTCCAAGAGACCCAGTACTTC,CASSPRWDGLAGLQETQYF
TRBD2,TRBJ2-7,TRBV19,NA,TGTGCCAGTAGTCCCAGCGGGGGATTCTCCTACGAGCAGTACTTC,CASSPSGGFSYEQYF
TRBD1,TRBJ2-7,TRBV5-1,NA,TGCGCCAGCGATGCAGGTGGGACAGGGGGTACCTACGAGCAGTACTTC,CASDAGGTGGTYEQYF
TRBD2,TRBJ2-5,TRBV29-1,NA,TGCAGCGTTTACCGGGGGGGTCAAGAGACCCAGTACTTC,CSVYRGGQETQYF
TRBD2,TRBJ2-7,TRBV7-2,NA,TGTGCCAGCAGCGTCACTAGCGGGGGGGGCTACGAGCAGTACTTC,CASSVTSGGGYEQYF
NA,TRBJ1-2,TRBV21-1,many,TGTGCCAGCAGCAAAGGGGACAGTAACTATGGCTACACCTTC,CASSKGDSNYGYTF
NA,TRBJ1-1,TRBV11-3,few,TGTGCCAGCAGCCCCCGGGGGGCAAGAGAAGCTTTCTTT,CASSPRGAREAFF
TRBD1,TRBJ1-2,TRBV4-3,NA,TGCGCCAGCAGCCAGACGTGGGAGACAGGGGTGGGCTACACCTTC,CASSQTWETGVGYTF
NA,TRBJ2-3,TRBV7-8,NA,TGTGCCAGCAGCTTACCGCCAGCAGATACGCAGTATTTT,CASSLPPADTQYF
TRBD1,TRBJ2-7,TRBV5-1,NA,TGCGCCAGCAGCTTGGTTGGGACAGGGGACACCTACGAGCAGTACTTC,CASSLVGTGDTYEQYF
NA,TRBJ1-4,TRBV5-5,NA,TGTGCCAGCAGCTCGCGCACAGGGCATTATAATGAAAAACTGTTTTTT,CASSSRTGHYNEKLFF
NA,TRBJ1-6,TRBV19,NA,TGTGCCAGTAGTATGAGCCGGGAAAACAATTCACCCCTCCACTTT,CASSMSRENNSPLHF
TRBD2,TRBJ2-7,TRBV9,NA,TGTGCCAGCAGCGTAGGGACTAGCGGGGGGGCCGGGGAGCAGTACTTC,CASSVGTSGGAGEQYF
TRBD2,TRBJ2-3,TRBV2,NA,TGTGCCAGCAGGGGAGCGGGGGGCCTCCTCCTTAGCACAGATACGCAGTATTTT,CASRGAGGLLLSTDTQYF
TRBD1,TRBJ2-7,TRBV27,NA,TGTGCCAGCAGCCTAGGGGGACAGGGAGACGAGCAGTACTTC,CASSLGGQGDEQYF
TRBD1,TRBJ1-5,TRBV3-1/TRBV3-2,NA,TGTGCCAGCAGCCAAGAGTACGTACGCCTAGTAGGGGACAGATGTTCTCAGCCCCAGCATTTT,CASSQEYVRLVGDRCSQPQHF
NA,TRBJ2-3,TRBV6-5,NA,TGTGCCCCAACCCCCGGTCTCTCTAGCACAGATACGCAGTATTTT,CAPTPGLSSTDTQYF
NA,TRBJ1-2,TRBV5-1,NA,TGCGCCAGCAGCTTGAAAAATGGAGCCTACACCTTC,CASSLKNGAYTF
TRBD1,TRBJ2-7,TRBV6-5,NA,TGTGCCAGCAGTCCCGGGACAGGACACTACGAGCAGTACTTC,CASSPGTGHYEQYF
NA,TRBJ2-1,TRBV7-9,NA,TGTGCCAGCAGCTTAACTCGGCGGGTGAACTACAATGAGCAGTTCTTC,CASSLTRRVNYNEQFF
NA,TRBJ2-1,TRBV11-2,few,TGTGCCAGCAGCCCCGAGGGCAATGAGCAGTTCTTC,CASSPEGNEQFF
NA,TRBJ1-5,TRBV30,few,TGTGCCTGGAGTCAGTTCAATCAGCCCCAGCATTTT,CAWSQFNQPQHF
TRBD2,TRBJ2-7,TRBV11-2,NA,TGTGCCAGCAGCTTAGTTGTCAGCGGGGGGTGGAACTACGAGCAGTACTTC,CASSLVVSGGWNYEQYF
NA,TRBJ2-1,TRBV6-5,NA,TGTGCCAGCAGTTACTCGCAGGGTTCGAATGAGCAGTTCTTC,CASSYSQGSNEQFF
NA,TRBJ2-3,TRBV18,NA,TGTGCCAGCTCACCACCGGGCTTGGATACGCAGTATTTT,CASSPPGLDTQYF
TRBD1,TRBJ2-7,TRBV27,NA,TGTGCCAGCAGTTTCTCAGTGGGACAGGGGTCGGGTGAGCAGTACTTC,CASSFSVGQGSGEQYF
TRBD1,TRBJ1-4,TRBV7-9,NA,TGTGCCAGCAGCCTGGGACAGGGTACGAGTTTTGGGAATGAAAAACTGTTTTTT,CASSLGQGTSFGNEKLFF
NA,TRBJ2-7,TRBV29-1,NA,TGCAGCGTTTTGACACGGCAAAGCTACGAGCAGTACTTC,CSVLTRQSYEQYF
TRBD2,TRBJ2-1,TRBV5-4,NA,TGTGCCAGCAGCTTGGGCGGGGGGAATTCCTACAATGAGCAGTTCTTC,CASSLGGGNSYNEQFF
NA,TRBJ1-5,TRBV2,NA,TGTGCCAGCCTCGGGATTTTCAATCAGCCCCAGCATTTT,CASLGIFNQPQHF
TRBD2,TRBJ2-5,TRBV29-1,NA,TGCAGCGTTGAGATCGGGACTAGCGGGGGGCGGGCAGAGACCCAGTACTTC,CSVEIGTSGGRAETQYF